This T cell receptor beta chain was captured by sequencing in a study of beta chain features in type 1 diabetes. Across the study: Sorted cells from all samples, numbering roughly 100 million, were examined.

This clone has more than one count but fewer than ten. Its matching antigen is unknown. CDR1 and CDR2 (germline): MGHDK, SYGVNS. V was pared by 6 bases and J by 9 bases, with 9 bases of the junction left unmatched. This CDR3 has 13 amino acids. Over 95% purity was reached by all sorted populations. The study's findings and limits: A potential influence of HLA type upon TCRB rearrangement remained unresolved herein. Shortening of TCRB CDR3s, moderate but significant, appeared in all four CD4+ subsets of Type 1 diabetes patients. Compared to healthy donors, patients appeared to have naive, central memory and Treg TCRB repertoires that were more alike.

The study reverse transcribed the entire isolated RNA, so it sequenced expressed TCRB transcripts. The table came from immunoSEQ multiplex PCR; TCRdb's copy has only in-frame clones and leaves some out. The repertoire holds some 360,000 clones, over 9% seen once, with less than 0.65% in the top ten. The source is a man aged 30-40 years with type 1 diabetes. V gene TRBV25-1 combines with J gene TRBJ1-1; TRBD1 agrees at 8 bases. Sequencing input: central memory CD4+ T cells from blood. This chain's CDR3 is CASSLNRGEQAFF. The CDR3 nucleotides read TGTGCCAGCAGCCTCAACAGGGGGGAGCAAGCTTTCTTT.